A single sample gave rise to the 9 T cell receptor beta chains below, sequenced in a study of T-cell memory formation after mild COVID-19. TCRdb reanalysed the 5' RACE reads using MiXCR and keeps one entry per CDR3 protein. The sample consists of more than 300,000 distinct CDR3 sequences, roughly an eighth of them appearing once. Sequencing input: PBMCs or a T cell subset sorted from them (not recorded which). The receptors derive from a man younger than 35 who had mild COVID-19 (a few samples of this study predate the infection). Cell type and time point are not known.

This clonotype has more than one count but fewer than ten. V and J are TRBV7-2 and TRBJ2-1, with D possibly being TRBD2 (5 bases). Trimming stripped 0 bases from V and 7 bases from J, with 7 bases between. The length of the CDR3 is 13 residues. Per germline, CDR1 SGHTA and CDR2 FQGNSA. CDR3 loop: CASSLAWENEQFF. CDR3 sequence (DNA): TGTGCCAGCAGCTTAGCCTGGGAGAATGAGCAGTTCTTC.

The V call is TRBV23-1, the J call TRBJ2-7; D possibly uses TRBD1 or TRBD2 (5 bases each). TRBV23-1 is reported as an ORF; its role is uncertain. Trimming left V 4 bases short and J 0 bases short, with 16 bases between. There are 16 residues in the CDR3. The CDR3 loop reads CASSPLRDGSSYEQYV. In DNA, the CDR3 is TGCGCCAGCAGTCCCCTCCGGGACGGCAGCTCCTACGAGCAGTACGTC.

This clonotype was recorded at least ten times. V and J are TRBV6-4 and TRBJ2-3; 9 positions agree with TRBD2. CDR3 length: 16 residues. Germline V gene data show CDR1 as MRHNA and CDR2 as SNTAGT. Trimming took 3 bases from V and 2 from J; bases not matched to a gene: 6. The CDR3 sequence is CASSERAGGPTDTQYF. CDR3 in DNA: TGTGCCAGCAGTGAAAGAGCGGGGGGCCCCACAGATACGCAGTATTTT.

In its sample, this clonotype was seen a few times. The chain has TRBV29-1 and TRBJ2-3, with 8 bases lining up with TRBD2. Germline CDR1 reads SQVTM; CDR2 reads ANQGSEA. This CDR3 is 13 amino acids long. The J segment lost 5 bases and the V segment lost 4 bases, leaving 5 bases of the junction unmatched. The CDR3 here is CSVAAGVVDTQYF. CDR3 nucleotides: TGCAGCGTTGCAGCGGGGGTTGTAGATACGCAGTATTTT.

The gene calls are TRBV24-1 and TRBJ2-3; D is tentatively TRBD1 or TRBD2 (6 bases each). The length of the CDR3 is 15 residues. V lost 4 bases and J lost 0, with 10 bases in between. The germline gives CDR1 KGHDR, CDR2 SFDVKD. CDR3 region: CATSEPGASTDTQYF. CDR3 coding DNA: TGTGCCACCAGTGAACCGGGGGCTAGCACAGATACGCAGTATTTT.

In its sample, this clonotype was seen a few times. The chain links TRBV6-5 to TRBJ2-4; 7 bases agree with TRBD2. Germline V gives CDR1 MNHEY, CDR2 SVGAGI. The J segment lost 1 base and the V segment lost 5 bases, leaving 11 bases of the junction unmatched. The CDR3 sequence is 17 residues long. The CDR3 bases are TGTGCCAGCAGTAACCGGGCGGGGAGGGTGGCCAAAAACATTCAGTACTTC. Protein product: CASSNRAGRVAKNIQYF.

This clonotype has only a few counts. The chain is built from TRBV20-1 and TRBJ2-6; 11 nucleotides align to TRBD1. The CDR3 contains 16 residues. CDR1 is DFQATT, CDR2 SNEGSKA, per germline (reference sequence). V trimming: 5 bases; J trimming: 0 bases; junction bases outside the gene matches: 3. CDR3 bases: TGCAGTGCTCCAGGGACAGGGGGCTCTGGGGCCAACGTCCTGACTTTC. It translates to CSAPGTGGSGANVLTF.

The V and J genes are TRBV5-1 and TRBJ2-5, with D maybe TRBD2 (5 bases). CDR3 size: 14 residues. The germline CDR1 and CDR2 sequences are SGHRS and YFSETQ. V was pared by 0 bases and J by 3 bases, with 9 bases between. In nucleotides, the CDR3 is TGCGCCAGCAGCTTGGGGACTGGTAAAGAGACCCAGTACTTC. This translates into CASSLGTGKETQYF.

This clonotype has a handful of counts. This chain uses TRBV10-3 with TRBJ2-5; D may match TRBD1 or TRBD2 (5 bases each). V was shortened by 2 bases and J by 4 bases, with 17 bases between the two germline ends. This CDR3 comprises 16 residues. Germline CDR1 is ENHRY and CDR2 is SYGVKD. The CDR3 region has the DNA TGTGCCATCAGTGAGCTTTTCCCCGCGAGGGGAGAGACCCAGTACTTC. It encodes CAISELFPARGETQYF.